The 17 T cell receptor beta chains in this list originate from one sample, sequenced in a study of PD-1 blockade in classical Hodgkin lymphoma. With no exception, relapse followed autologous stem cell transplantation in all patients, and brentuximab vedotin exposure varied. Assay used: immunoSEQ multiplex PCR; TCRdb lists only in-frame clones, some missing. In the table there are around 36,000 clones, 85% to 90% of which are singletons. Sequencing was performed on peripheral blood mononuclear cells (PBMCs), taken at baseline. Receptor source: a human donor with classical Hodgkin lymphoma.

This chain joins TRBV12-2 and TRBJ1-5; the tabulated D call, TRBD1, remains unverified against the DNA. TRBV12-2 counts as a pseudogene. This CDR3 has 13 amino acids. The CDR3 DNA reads TGTGCAAGTCGTTACAGGGAAAAGCGGCCCCAGCATTTT. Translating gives CASRYREKRPQHF.

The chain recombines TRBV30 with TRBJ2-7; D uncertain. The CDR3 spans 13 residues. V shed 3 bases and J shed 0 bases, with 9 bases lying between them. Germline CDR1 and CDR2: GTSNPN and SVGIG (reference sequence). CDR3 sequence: CAWRKGSSYEQYF. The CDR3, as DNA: TGTGCCTGGAGAAAAGGCTCCTCCTACGAGCAGTACTTC.

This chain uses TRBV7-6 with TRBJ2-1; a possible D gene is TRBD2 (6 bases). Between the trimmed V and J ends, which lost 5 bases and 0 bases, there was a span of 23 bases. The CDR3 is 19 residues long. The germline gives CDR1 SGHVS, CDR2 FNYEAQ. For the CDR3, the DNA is TGTGCCAGCAGCCCCGAACGGACTACCTATAAAAGCTCCTACAATGAGCAGTTCTTC. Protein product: CASSPERTTYKSSYNEQFF. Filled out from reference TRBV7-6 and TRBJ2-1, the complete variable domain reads GAGVSQSPRYKVTKRGQDVALRCDPISGHVSLYWYRQALGQGPEFLTYFNYEAQQDKSGLPNDRFSAERPEGSISTLTIQRTEQRDSAMYRCASSPERTTYKSSYNEQFFGPGTRLTVL.

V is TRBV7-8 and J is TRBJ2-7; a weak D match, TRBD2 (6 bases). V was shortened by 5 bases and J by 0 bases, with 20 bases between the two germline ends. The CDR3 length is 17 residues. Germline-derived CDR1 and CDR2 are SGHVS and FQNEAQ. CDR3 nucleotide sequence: TGTGCCAGCAGCCCGGGACTTCTAGGAGGCAGCTCCTACGAGCAGTACTTC. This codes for CASSPGLLGGSSYEQYF.

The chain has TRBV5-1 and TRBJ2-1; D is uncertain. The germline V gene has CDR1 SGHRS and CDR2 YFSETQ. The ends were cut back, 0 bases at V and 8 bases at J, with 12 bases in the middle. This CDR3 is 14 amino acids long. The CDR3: CASSLGAWVDEQFF. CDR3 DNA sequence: TGCGCCAGCAGCTTGGGAGCGTGGGTGGATGAGCAGTTCTTC.

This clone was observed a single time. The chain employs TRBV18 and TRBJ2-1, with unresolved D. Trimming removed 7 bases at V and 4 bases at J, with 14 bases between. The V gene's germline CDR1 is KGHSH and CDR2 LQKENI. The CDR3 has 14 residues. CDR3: CASYPGGAYNEQFF. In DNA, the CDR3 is TGTGCCAGCTACCCTGGTGGAGCTTACAATGAGCAGTTCTTC.

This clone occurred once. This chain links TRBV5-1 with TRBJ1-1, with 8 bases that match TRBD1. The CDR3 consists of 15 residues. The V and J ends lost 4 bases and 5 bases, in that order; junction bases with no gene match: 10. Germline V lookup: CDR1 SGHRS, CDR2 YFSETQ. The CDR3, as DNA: TGCGCCAGCAGCGCTGTACAGGGGGTAGGGACTGAAGCTTTCTTT. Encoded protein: CASSAVQGVGTEAFF.

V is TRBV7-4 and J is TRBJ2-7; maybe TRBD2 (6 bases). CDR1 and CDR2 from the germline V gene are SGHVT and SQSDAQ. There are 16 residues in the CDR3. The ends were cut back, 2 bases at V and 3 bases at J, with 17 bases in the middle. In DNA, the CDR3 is TGTGCCAGCAGCTTATCAGGTAGAGCGGGTCTCTACGAGCAGTACTTC. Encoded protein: CASSLSGRAGLYEQYF. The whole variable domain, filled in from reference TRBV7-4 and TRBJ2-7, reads GAGVSQSPRYKVAKRGRDVALRCDSISGHVTLYWYRQTLGQGSEVLTYSQSDAQRDKSGRPSGRFSAERPERSVSTLKIQRTEQGDSAVYLCASSLSGRAGLYEQYFGPGTRLTVT.

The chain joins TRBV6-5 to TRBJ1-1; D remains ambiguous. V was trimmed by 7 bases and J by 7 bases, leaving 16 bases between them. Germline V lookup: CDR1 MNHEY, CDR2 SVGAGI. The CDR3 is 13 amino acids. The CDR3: CASTPQAGLEAFF. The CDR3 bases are TGTGCCAGCACACCTCAGGCAGGCCTTGAAGCTTTCTTT.

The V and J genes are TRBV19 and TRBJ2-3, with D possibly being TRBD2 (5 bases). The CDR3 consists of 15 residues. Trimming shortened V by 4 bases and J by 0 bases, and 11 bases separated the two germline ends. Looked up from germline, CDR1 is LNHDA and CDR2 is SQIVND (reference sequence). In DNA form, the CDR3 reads TGTGCCAGTAGTAGACCGGGGAGAAGCACAGATACGCAGTATTTT. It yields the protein CASSRPGRSTDTQYF.

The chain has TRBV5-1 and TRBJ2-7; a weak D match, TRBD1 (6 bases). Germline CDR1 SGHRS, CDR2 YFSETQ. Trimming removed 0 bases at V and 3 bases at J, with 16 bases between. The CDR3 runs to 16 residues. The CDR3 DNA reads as TGCGCCAGCAGCTTGGTATTTGGGGGCTCCGTCTACGAGCAGTACTTC. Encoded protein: CASSLVFGGSVYEQYF.

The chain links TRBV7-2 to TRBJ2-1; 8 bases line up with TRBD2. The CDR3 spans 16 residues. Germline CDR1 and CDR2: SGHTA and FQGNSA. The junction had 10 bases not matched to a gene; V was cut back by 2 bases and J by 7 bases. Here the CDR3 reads CASSLWVGASGNEQFF. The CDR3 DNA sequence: TGTGCCAGCAGCTTATGGGTCGGAGCTAGCGGGAATGAGCAGTTCTTC.

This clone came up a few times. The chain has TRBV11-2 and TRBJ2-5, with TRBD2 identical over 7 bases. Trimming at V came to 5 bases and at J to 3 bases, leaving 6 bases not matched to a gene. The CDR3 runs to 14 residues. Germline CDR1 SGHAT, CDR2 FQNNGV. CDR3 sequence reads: CASSPWGLKETQYF. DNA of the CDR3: TGTGCCAGCAGCCCGTGGGGACTAAAAGAGACCCAGTACTTC.

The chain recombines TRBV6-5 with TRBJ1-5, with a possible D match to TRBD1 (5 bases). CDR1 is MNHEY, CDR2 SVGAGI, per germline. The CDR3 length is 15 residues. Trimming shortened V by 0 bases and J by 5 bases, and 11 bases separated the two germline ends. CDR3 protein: CASSYSSTGHQPQHF. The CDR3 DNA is TGTGCCAGCAGTTACTCGAGTACAGGCCATCAGCCCCAGCATTTT.

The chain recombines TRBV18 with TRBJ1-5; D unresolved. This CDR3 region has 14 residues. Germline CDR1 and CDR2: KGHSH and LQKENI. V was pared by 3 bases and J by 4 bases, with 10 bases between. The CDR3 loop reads CASSPALDNQPQHF. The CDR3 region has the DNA TGTGCCAGCTCACCCGCCCTAGATAATCAGCCCCAGCATTTT. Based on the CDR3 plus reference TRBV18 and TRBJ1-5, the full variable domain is NAGVMQNPRHLVRRRGQEARLRCSPMKGHSHVYWYRQLPEEGLKFMVYLQKENIIDESGMPKERFSAEFPKEGPSILRIQQVVRGDSAAYFCASSPALDNQPQHFGDGTRLSIL.

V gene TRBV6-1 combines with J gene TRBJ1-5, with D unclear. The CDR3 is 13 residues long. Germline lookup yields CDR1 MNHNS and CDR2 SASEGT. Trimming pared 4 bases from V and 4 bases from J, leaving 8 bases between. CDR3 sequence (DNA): TGTGCCAGCAGTGGCTCCCCAAATCAGCCCCAGCATTTT. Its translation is CASSGSPNQPQHF.

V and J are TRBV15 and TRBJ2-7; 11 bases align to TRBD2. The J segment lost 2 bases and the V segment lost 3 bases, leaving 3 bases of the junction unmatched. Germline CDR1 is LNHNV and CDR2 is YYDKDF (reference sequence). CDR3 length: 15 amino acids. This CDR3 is CATSRFSGRAYEQYF. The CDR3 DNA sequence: TGTGCCACCAGCAGGTTTAGCGGGAGGGCCTACGAGCAGTACTTC.